These T cell receptor beta chains were read from a single sample in a study of blood T cell repertoires in COVID-19. The repertoire was sequenced with immunoSEQ multiplex PCR; TCRdb's copy has only in-frame clones and lacks some. Of about 210,000 clones in the sample, around four fifths were seen once. Sequencing used peripheral blood. Receptors originate from a woman aged 45-59 years with acute or convalescent COVID-19. Both conserved end residues are part of each CDR3. The order of the fields is J gene, V gene, D gene, clone size, CDR3 DNA, CDR3 protein. The D gene is left open where the match is weak. The listing skips clone size in some rows; elsewhere it reads once, few, many or a size class.

J: TRBJ2-2
V: TRBV7-3
D: .
size: .
DNA: TGTGCCAGCAGCTTAGCCGGGGCCGGGGAGCTGTTTTTT
CDR3: CASSLAGAGELFF

J: TRBJ1-1
V: TRBV2
D: TRBD1
size: once
DNA: TGTGCCAGCAGACAAACGGACAGGGCGAACACTGAAGCTTTCTTT
CDR3: CASRQTDRANTEAFF

J: TRBJ2-3
V: TRBV5-1
D: TRBD1
size: .
DNA: TGCGCCAGCAGACTGGGACAGCTCACAGATACGCAGTATTTT
CDR3: CASRLGQLTDTQYF

J: TRBJ1-1
V: TRBV27
D: TRBD1
size: .
DNA: TGTGCCAGCAGTTTTGGCAGGGGGATATCTGAAGCTTTCTTT
CDR3: CASSFGRGISEAFF

J: TRBJ2-5
V: TRBV10-3
D: .
size: .
DNA: TGTGCCATCAGTCCGGGTTATTCAGGGGCACCTCAAGAGACCCAGTACTTC
CDR3: CAISPGYSGAPQETQYF

J: TRBJ2-1
V: TRBV2
D: .
size: .
DNA: TGTGCCAGCAGGACAGACGACGTGCAGTTCTTC
CDR3: CASRTDDVQFF

J: TRBJ2-7
V: TRBV6-2/TRBV6-3
D: .
size: .
DNA: TGTGCCAGCAGTGACAGGATCCCCAGCGGGCAGTACTTC
CDR3: CASSDRIPSGQYF

J: TRBJ2-5
V: TRBV19
D: TRBD2
size: .
DNA: TGTGCCAGTAGTTCGACTAGCACTCAGACCCAGTACTTC
CDR3: CASSSTSTQTQYF

J: TRBJ2-5
V: TRBV29-1
D: TRBD1
size: .
DNA: TGCAGCGTCTACAGGGGGCAAAGGGAGACCCAGTACTTC
CDR3: CSVYRGQRETQYF

J: TRBJ2-5
V: TRBV12-5
D: .
size: .
DNA: TGTGCTAGCCTACTCGATCGGGGGACCCAGTACTTC
CDR3: CASLLDRGTQYF

J: TRBJ1-4
V: TRBV19
D: .
size: .
DNA: TGTGCCAGTAAACGGCAGGAGGGAGAAAAACTGTTTTTT
CDR3: CASKRQEGEKLFF

J: TRBJ2-1
V: TRBV20-1
D: .
size: .
DNA: TGCAGTGCTAGTGAGGGGCTAGCGTCGTACAATGAGCAGTTCTTC
CDR3: CSASEGLASYNEQFF

J: TRBJ1-1
V: TRBV10-3
D: .
size: few
DNA: TGTGCCATCAGCGTTAGAGAGACTGAAGCTTTCTTT
CDR3: CAISVRETEAFF

J: TRBJ2-5
V: TRBV12-3/TRBV12-4
D: TRBD1
size: .
DNA: TGTGCCAGCAGTTTGACAGGGGTTGAGACCCAGTACTTC
CDR3: CASSLTGVETQYF

J: TRBJ2-5
V: TRBV24-1
D: .
size: .
DNA: TGTGCCACCAGTGATCCCTTGGGAGGAGGAGAGACCCAGTACTTC
CDR3: CATSDPLGGGETQYF

J: TRBJ1-5
V: TRBV2
D: .
size: .
DNA: TGTGCCAGCAGGATGGGGTCCGGGACTTCAGATCAGCCCCAGCATTTT
CDR3: CASRMGSGTSDQPQHF

J: TRBJ1-2
V: TRBV6-1
D: .
size: .
DNA: TGTGCCAGCAGTGAGGGGCAAGGCTACACCTTC
CDR3: CASSEGQGYTF

J: TRBJ1-6
V: TRBV6-5
D: .
size: .
DNA: TGTGCCAGCAGTCCATCCGGAGAGGGCTATTCACCCCTCCACTTT
CDR3: CASSPSGEGYSPLHF

J: TRBJ2-1
V: TRBV6-5
D: TRBD1
size: few
DNA: TGTGCCAGCATGAACAGGGGGCCAAATGAGCAGTTCTTC
CDR3: CASMNRGPNEQFF

J: TRBJ2-7
V: TRBV7-6
D: TRBD1
size: once
DNA: TGTGCCAGCAGCTTAAATCCGGGACAGGGGGGAATTGGCGAGCAGTACTTC
CDR3: CASSLNPGQGGIGEQYF

J: TRBJ1-4
V: TRBV19
D: .
size: .
DNA: TGTGCCAGTAGTACAGGGCTCCGGGAAAAACTGTTTTTT
CDR3: CASSTGLREKLFF

J: TRBJ1-6
V: TRBV27
D: TRBD1
size: once
DNA: TGTGCCAGCAGCCTACAGGGGGCACATTCACCCCTCCACTTT
CDR3: CASSLQGAHSPLHF

J: TRBJ1-5
V: TRBV6-1
D: TRBD1
size: .
DNA: TGTGCCAGCAGTGAAATGACAGGGGCAATAAGCAATCAGCCCCAGCATTTT
CDR3: CASSEMTGAISNQPQHF

J: TRBJ1-2
V: TRBV6-5
D: TRBD1
size: .
DNA: TGTGCCAGCAGAACAGGGGACCTAGGCTACACCTTC
CDR3: CASRTGDLGYTF

J: TRBJ2-7
V: TRBV10-1
D: .
size: .
DNA: TGCGCCAGCAGTGAGACTCAGGGTTCCGAGCAGTACTTC
CDR3: CASSETQGSEQYF

J: TRBJ2-1
V: TRBV29-1
D: .
size: once
DNA: TGCAGCGTGGAAGGGGCCGGGGAAGAGTTCTTC
CDR3: CSVEGAGEEFF

J: TRBJ2-3
V: TRBV5-5
D: .
size: .
DNA: TGTGCCAGCAGCTTGGTGGCCTGGGGGCTACCTAGCACAGATACGCAGTATTTT
CDR3: CASSLVAWGLPSTDTQYF

J: TRBJ2-1
V: TRBV21-1
D: .
size: .
DNA: TGTGCCAGCAGCAAAGTCGGACTAGCGGGGGTCAATGAGCAGTTCTTC
CDR3: CASSKVGLAGVNEQFF